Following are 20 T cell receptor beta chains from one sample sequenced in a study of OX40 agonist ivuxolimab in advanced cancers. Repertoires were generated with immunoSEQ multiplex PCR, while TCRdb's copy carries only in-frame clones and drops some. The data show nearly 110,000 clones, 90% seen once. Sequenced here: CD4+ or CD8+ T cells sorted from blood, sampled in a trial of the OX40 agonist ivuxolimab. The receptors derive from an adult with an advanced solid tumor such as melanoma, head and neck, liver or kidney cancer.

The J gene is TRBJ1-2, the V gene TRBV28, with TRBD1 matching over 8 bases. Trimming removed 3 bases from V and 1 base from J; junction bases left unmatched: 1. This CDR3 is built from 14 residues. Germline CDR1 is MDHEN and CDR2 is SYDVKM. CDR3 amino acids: CASSFDRGNYGYTF. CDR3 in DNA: TGTGCCAGCAGTTTCGACAGGGGTAACTATGGCTACACCTTC.

Here the CDR3 DNA reads TGTGCCAGCAGCCCTAGAGCGCTAGCGGGCACCGGGGAGCTGTTTTTT. The encoded protein is CASSPRALAGTGELFF. This chain links TRBV7-2 with TRBJ2-2; 8 bases are shared with TRBD2. This CDR3 is built from 16 residues. J gave up 4 bases and V 5 bases, and 9 bases lay outside the gene matches. CDR1 is SGHTA, CDR2 FQGNSA, per germline.

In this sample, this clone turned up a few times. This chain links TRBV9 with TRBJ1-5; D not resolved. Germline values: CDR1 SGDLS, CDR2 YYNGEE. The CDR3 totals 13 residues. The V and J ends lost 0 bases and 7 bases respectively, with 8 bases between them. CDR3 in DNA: TGTGCCAGCAGCGTAGGGGGAAAACAGCCCCAGCATTTT. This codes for CASSVGGKQPQHF.

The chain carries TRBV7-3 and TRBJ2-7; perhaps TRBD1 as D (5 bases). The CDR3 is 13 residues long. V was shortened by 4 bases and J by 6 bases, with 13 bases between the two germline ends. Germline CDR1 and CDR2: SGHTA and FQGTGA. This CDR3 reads CASSWDLRGEQYF. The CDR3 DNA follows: TGTGCCAGCAGCTGGGATCTTAGGGGCGAGCAGTACTTC.

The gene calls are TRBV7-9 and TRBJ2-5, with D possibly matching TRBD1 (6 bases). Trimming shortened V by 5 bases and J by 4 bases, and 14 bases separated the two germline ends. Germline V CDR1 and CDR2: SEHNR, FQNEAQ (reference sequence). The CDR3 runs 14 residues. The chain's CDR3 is CASSTTGPGETQYF. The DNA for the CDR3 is TGTGCCAGCAGCACAACAGGGCCGGGAGAGACCCAGTACTTC.

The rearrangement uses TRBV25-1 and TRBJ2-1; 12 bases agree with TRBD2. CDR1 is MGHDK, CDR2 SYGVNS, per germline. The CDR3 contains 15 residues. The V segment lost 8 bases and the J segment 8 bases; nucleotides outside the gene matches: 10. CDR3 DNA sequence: TGTGCCAGCCGTCTAGCGGGGGGGCCGAAAGATGAGCAGTTCTTC. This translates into CASRLAGGPKDEQFF.

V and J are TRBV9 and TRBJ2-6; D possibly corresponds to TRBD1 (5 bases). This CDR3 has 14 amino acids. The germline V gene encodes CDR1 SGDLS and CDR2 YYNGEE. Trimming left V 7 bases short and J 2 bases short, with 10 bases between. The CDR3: CASGPTAGANVLTF. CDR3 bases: TGTGCCAGCGGACCGACAGCTGGGGCCAACGTCCTGACTTTC. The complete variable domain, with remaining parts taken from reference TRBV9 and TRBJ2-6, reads DSGVTQTPKHLITATGQRVTLRCSPRSGDLSVYWYQQSLDQGLQFLIQYYNGEERAKGNILERFSAQQFPDLHSELNLSSLELGDSALYFCASGPTAGANVLTFGAGSRLTVL.

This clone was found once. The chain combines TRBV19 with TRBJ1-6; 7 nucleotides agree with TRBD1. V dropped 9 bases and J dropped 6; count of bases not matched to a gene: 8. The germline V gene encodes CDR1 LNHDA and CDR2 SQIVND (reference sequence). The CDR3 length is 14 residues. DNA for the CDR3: TGTGCCAGCCAACAGGGGCGATTTAATTCACCCCTCCACTTT. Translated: CASQQGRFNSPLHF.

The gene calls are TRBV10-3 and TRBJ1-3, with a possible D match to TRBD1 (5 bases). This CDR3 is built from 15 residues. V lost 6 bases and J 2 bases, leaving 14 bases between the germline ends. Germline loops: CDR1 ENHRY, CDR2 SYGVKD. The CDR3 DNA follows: TGTGCCATCAGGGTACAGGAGTTAGCTGGAAACACCATATATTTT. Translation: CAIRVQELAGNTIYF.

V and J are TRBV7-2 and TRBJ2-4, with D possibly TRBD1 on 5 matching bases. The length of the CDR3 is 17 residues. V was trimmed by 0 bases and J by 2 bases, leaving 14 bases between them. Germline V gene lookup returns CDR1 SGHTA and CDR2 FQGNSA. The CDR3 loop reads CASSLAGQGLSKNIQYF. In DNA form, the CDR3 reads TGTGCCAGCAGCTTAGCGGGCCAGGGATTGTCCAAAAACATTCAGTACTTC.

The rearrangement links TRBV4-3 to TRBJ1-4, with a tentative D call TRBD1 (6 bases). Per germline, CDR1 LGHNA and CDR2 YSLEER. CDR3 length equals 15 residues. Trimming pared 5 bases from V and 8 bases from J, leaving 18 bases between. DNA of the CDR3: TGCGCCAGCAGCGGAGGACAGACCCTCCTAGAAAAACTGTTTTTT. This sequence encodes CASSGGQTLLEKLFF.

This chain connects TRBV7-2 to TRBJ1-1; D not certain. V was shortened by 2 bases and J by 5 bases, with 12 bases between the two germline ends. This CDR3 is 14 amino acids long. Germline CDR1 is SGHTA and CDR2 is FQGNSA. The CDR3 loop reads CASSLSTVETEAFF. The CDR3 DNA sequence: TGTGCCAGCAGCTTAAGTACAGTCGAGACTGAAGCTTTCTTT.

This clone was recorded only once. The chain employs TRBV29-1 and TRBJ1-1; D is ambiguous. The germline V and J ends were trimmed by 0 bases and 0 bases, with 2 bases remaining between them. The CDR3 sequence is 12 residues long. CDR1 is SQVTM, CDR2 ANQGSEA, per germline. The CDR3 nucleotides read TGCAGCGTTGAAGACTTGAACACTGAAGCTTTCTTT. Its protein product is CSVEDLNTEAFF.

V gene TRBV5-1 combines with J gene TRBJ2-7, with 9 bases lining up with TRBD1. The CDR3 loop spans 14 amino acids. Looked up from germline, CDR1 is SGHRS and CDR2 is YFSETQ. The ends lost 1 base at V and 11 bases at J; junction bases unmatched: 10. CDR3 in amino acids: CASSLTGQGSEEYF. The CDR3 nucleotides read TGCGCCAGCAGCTTGACGGGACAGGGCTCAGAGGAGTACTTC.

The CDR3 here is CASSSRQGGEVTQYF. DNA for the CDR3: TGTGCCAGTAGTAGTCGACAGGGGGGGGAAGTGACCCAGTACTTC. The rearrangement uses TRBV19 and TRBJ2-5; 9 bases agree with TRBD1. V was pared by 4 bases and J by 7 bases, with 10 bases of the junction left unmatched. Germline loops: CDR1 LNHDA, CDR2 SQIVND (reference sequence). The CDR3 spans 15 residues.

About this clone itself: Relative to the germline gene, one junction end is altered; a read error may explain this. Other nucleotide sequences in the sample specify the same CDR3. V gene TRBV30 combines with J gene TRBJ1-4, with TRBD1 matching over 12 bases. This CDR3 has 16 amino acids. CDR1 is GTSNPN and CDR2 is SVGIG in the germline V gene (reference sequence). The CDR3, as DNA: TGCGCCTGGACCCGGGACAGGGGGCGAACTAATGAAAAACTGTTTTTT. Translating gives CAWTRDRGRTNEKLFF.

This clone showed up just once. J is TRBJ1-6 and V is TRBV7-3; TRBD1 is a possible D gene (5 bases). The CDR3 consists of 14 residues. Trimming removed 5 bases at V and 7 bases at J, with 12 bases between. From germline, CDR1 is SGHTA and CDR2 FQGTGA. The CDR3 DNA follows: TGTGCCAGCAGCCTTAGGGAGGGGAATTCACCCCTCCACTTT. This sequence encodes CASSLREGNSPLHF.

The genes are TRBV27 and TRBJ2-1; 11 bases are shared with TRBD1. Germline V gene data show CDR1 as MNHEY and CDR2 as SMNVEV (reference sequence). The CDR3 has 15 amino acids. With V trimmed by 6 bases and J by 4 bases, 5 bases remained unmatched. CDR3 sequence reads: CASSKGQGAYNEQFF. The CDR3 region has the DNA TGTGCCAGCAGCAAAGGACAGGGGGCTTACAATGAGCAGTTCTTC.

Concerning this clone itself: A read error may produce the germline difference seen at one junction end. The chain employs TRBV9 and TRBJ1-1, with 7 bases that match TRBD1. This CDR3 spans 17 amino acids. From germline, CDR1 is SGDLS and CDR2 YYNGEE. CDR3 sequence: CASNVAPTGTMNTEAFF. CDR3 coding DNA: TGTGCCAGCAACGTAGCCCCGACAGGGACTATGAACACTGAAGCTTTCTTT. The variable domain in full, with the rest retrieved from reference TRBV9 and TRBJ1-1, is DSGVTQTPKHLITATGQRVTLRCSPRSGDLSVYWYQQSLDQGLQFLIQYYNGEERAKGNILERFSAQQFPDLHSELNLSSLELGDSALYFCASNVAPTGTMNTEAFFGQGTRLTVV.

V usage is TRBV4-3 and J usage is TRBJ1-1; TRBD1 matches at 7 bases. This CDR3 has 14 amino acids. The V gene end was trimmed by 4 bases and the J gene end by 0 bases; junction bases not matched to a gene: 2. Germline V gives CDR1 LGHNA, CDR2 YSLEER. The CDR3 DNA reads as TGCGCCAGCAGCCTGGACAGGCTGAACACTGAAGCTTTCTTT. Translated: CASSLDRLNTEAFF.